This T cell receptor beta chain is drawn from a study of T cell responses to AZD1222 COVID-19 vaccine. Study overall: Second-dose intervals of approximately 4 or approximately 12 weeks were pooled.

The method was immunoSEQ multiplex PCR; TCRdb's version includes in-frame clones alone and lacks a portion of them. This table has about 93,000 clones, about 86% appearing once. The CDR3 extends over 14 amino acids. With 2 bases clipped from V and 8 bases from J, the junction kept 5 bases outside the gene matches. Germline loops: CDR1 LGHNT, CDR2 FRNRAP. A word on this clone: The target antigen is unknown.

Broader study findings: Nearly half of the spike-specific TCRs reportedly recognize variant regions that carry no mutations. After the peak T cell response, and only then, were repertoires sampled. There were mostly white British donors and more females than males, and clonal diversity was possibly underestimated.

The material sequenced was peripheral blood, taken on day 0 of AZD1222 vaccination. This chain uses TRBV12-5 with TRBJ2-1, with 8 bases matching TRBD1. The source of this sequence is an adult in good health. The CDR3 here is CASGLFQGADEQFF. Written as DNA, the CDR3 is TGTGCTAGTGGTTTGTTCCAGGGGGCCGATGAGCAGTTCTTC.